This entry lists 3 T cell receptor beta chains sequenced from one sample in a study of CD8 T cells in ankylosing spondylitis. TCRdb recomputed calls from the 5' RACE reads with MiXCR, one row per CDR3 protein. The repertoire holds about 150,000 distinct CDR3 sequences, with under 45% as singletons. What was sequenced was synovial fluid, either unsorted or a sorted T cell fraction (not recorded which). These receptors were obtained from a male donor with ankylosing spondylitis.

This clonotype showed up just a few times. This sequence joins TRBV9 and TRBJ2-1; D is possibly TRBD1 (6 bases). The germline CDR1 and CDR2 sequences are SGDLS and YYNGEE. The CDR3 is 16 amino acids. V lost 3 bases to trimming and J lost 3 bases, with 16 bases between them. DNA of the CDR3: TGTGCCAGCAGCGGGGTTCCGGACAGCTACTACAATGAGCAGTTCTTC. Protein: CASSGVPDSYYNEQFF.

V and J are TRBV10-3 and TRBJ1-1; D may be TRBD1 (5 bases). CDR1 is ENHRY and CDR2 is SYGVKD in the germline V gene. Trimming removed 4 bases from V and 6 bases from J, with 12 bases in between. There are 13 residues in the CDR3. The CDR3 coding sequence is TGTGCCATCAGTGCGCGGGGGAGGGCTGAAGCTTTCTTT. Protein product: CAISARGRAEAFF.

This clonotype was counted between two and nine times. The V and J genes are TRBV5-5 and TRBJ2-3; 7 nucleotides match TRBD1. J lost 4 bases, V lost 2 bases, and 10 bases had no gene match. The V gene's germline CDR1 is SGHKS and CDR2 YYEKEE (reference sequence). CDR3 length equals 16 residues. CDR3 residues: CASSLEQGIGADTQYF. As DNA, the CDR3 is TGTGCCAGCAGCTTAGAACAGGGGATAGGGGCAGATACGCAGTATTTT.